The clone carrying this TCR beta chain is categorized as medium-sized (0.01 to 0.1%). Germline CDR1 reads SNHLY; CDR2 reads FYNNEI. The CDR3 runs 15 residues. V was clipped by 1 base and J by 0 bases, with 7 bases between them. These data belong to a study of metastatic and nonmetastatic thyroid tumors. Nobody among the patients had been given any treatment before thyroid surgery. TCRdb recomputed clones from the PCR reads via MiXCR. The sample yields about 11,000 clones, around 30% seen once. The V call is TRBV2, the J call TRBJ2-1, with D perhaps matching TRBD2 (5 bases). The TCR was taken from a female donor with papillary thyroid cancer or a benign thyroid nodule (not recorded which). Some clones in this sample may be carry-over from other donors' samples. The sequenced material came from tumor tissue. CDR3 protein: CASSEERSSYNEQFF. Written as DNA, the CDR3 is TGTGCCAGCAGTGAAGAGCGGAGCTCCTACAATGAGCAGTTCTTC.